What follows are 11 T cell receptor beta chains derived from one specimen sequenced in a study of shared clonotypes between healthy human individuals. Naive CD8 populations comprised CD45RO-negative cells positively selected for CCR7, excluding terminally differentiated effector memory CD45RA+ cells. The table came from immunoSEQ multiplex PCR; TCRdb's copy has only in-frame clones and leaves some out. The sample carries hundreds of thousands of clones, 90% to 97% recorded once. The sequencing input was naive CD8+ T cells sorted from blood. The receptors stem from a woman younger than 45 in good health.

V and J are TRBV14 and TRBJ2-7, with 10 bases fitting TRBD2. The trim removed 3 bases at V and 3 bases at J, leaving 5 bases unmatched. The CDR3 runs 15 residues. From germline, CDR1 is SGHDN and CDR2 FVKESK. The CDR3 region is CASSHVTSGFYEQYF. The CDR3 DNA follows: TGTGCCAGCAGCCATGTGACTAGCGGGTTCTACGAGCAGTACTTC.

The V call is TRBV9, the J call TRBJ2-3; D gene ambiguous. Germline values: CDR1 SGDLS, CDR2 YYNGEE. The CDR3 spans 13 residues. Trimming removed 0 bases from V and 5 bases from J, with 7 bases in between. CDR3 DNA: TGTGCCAGCAGCGTAGCCGTGGGAGATACGCAGTATTTT. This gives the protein CASSVAVGDTQYF.

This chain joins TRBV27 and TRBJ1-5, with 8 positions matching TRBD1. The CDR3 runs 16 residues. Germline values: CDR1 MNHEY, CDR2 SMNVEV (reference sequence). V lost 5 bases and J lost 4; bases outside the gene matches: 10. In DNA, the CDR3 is TGTGCCAGCAGTCCTTCGACAGGGGAGTTGAATCAGCCCCAGCATTTT. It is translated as CASSPSTGELNQPQHF.

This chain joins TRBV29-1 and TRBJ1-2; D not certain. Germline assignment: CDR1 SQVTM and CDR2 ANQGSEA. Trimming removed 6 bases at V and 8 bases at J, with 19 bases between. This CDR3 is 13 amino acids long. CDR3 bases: TGCAGCGTGCCCTCCCGGGCGCCGGGCGGCTACACCTTC. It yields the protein CSVPSRAPGGYTF. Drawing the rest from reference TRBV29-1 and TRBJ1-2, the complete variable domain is SAVISQKPSRDICQRGTSLTIQCQVDSQVTMMFWYRQQPGQSLTLIATANQGSEATYESGFVIDKFPISRPNLTFSTLTVSNMSPEDSSIYLCSVPSRAPGGYTFGSGTRLTVV.

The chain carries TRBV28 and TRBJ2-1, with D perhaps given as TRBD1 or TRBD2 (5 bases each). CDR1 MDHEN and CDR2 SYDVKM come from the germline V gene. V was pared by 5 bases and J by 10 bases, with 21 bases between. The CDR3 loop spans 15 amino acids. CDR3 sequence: CASSPGPSPSPEQFF. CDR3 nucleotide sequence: TGTGCCAGCAGTCCGGGGCCCAGTCCATCCCCGGAGCAGTTCTTC.

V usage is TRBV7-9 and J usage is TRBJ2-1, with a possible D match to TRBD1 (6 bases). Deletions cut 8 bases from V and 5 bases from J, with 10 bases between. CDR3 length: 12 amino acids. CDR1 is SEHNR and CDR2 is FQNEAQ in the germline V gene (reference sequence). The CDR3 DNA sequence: TGTGCCAGCTTCAGGGGTCACAATGAGCAGTTCTTC. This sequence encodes CASFRGHNEQFF.

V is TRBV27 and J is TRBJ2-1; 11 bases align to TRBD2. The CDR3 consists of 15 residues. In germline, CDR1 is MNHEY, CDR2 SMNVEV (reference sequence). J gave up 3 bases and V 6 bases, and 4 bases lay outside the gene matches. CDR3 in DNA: TGTGCCAGCAGCCGCACTAGCGGGAGCTACAATGAGCAGTTCTTC. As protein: CASSRTSGSYNEQFF.

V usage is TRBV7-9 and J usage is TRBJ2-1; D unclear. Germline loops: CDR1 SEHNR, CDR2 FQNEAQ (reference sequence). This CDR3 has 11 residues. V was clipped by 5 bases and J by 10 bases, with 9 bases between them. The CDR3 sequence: CASSHEPEQFF. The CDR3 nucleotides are TGTGCCAGCAGCCACGAACCAGAGCAGTTCTTC.

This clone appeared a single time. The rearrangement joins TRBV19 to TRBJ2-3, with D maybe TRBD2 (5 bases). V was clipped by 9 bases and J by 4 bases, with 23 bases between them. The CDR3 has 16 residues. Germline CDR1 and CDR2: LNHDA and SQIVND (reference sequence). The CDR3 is CASRGFGGSPPDTQYF. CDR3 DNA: TGTGCCAGCCGCGGTTTTGGTGGGAGTCCCCCAGATACGCAGTATTTT.

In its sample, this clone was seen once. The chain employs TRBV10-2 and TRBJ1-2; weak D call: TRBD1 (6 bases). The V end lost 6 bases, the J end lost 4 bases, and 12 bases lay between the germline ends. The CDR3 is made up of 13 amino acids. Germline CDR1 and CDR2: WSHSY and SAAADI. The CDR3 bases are TGCGCCAGCAGCCCGGACAGTTCCTATGGCTACACCTTC. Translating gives CASSPDSSYGYTF.

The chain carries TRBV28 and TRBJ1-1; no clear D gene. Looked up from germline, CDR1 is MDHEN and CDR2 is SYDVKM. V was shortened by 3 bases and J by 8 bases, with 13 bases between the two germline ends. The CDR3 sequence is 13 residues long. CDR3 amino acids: CASSFGRYSEAFF. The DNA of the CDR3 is TGTGCCAGCAGTTTCGGCAGATATTCCGAAGCTTTCTTT.